These 18 T cell receptor beta chains were all obtained from the same sample, sequenced in a study of shared clonotypes between healthy human individuals. This table comes from immunoSEQ multiplex PCR, and its TCRdb copy is limited to in-frame clones, with some not included. The sample holds roughly 2.4 million clones, about 94% seen once. Sequences were obtained from naive CD4+ T cells sorted from blood. Subset defined: CD45RA+ positively selected. These receptor sequences come from a man in his late teens or twenties in good health.

The V call is TRBV6-5, the J call TRBJ1-2; 7 nucleotides align to TRBD1. CDR1 is MNHEY, CDR2 SVGAGI, per germline. J was trimmed by 4 bases and V by 6 bases; bases with no gene match: 8. This CDR3 comprises 14 residues. The CDR3 here is CASSRGQVRYGYTF. CDR3 coding DNA: TGTGCCAGCAGCCGAGGACAGGTTCGCTATGGCTACACCTTC.

Worth noting for this clone: Additional DNA sequences in this sample encode the identical CDR3. The V and J genes are TRBV10-3 and TRBJ2-2; D is undetermined. CDR3 length equals 12 residues. Germline V CDR1 and CDR2: ENHRY, SYGVKD. Trimming shortened V by 0 bases and J by 6 bases, and 2 bases separated the two germline ends. CDR3 DNA sequence: TGTGCCATCAGTGAGTCGCCCGGGGAGCTGTTTTTT. Its protein product is CAISESPGELFF.

On this clone itself: This sample includes further DNA sequences coding for the same CDR3. This chain links TRBV5-6 with TRBJ2-3; tentative D call: TRBD1 (6 bases). The CDR3 contains 15 residues. Germline loops: CDR1 SGHDT, CDR2 YYEEEE. The V gene lost 0 bases and the J gene lost 1 base, with 9 bases spanning the gap. Here the CDR3 reads CASSLGQVRTDTQYF. CDR3 DNA: TGTGCCAGCAGCTTGGGACAGGTTCGCACAGATACGCAGTATTTT.

A single count supports this clone. This chain uses TRBV7-2 with TRBJ2-1, with D possibly TRBD2 on 6 matching bases. The ends were cut back, 4 bases at V and 5 bases at J, with 15 bases in the middle. This CDR3 is 15 amino acids long. Germline V gives CDR1 SGHTA, CDR2 FQGNSA. CDR3 protein: CASSSPGLPNNEQFF. The CDR3 DNA is TGTGCCAGCAGCTCTCCGGGACTCCCAAACAATGAGCAGTTCTTC.

Notes on this clone: The sample contains more than one DNA sequence encoding this CDR3. The chain uses TRBV30 and TRBJ1-1; D possibly corresponds to TRBD1 (6 bases). Germline lookup yields CDR1 GTSNPN and CDR2 SVGIG (reference sequence). This CDR3 is built from 12 residues. V was cut by 5 bases and J by 2 bases, with 9 bases left in between. CDR3 amino acids: CAWGGGNTEAFF. The CDR3 coding sequence is TGTGCCTGGGGAGGGGGAAACACTGAAGCTTTCTTT.

The chain has TRBV6-5 and TRBJ1-5; perhaps TRBD1 as D (5 bases). Trimming shortened V by 6 bases and J by 5 bases, and 11 bases separated the two germline ends. The CDR3 sequence is 13 residues long. CDR1 is MNHEY, CDR2 SVGAGI, per germline. Written as DNA, the CDR3 is TGTGCCAGCAGGGCGGGGGTCCATCAGCCCCAGCATTTT. It is translated as CASRAGVHQPQHF.

The chain combines TRBV5-4 with TRBJ2-3; tentatively, D is TRBD1 or TRBD2 (5 bases each). V lost 4 bases, J lost 0 bases, and 12 bases lay in between. Looked up from germline, CDR1 is SGHNT and CDR2 is YYREEE (reference sequence). The CDR3 runs 15 residues. Written as DNA, the CDR3 is TGTGCCAGCAGCGGGGGTGGGATTAGCACAGATACGCAGTATTTT. Its translation is CASSGGGISTDTQYF.

As for this clone: The sample carries other DNA sequences with the same CDR3. The chain has TRBV11-2 and TRBJ2-2; no firm D call. The V end was cut by 5 bases, the J end by 6 bases, with 7 bases between. Germline loops: CDR1 SGHAT, CDR2 FQNNGV. This CDR3 spans 12 amino acids. The CDR3 reads CASSLVPGELFF. The CDR3 region has the DNA TGTGCCAGCAGCCTTGTGCCCGGGGAGCTGTTTTTT.

The chain links TRBV2 to TRBJ2-2; no definite D call. Per the germline V gene, CDR1 is SNHLY and CDR2 is FYNNEI. V was cut by 5 bases and J by 6 bases, with 7 bases left in between. CDR3 length: 12 amino acids. The CDR3 spells CASSPRAGELFF. In DNA form, the CDR3 reads TGTGCCAGCAGTCCCCGTGCCGGGGAGCTGTTTTTT.

This clone was detected once. The chain's CDR3 is CASSSGNNQPQHF. The CDR3 nucleotides read TGTGCCAGCAGCTCCGGGAACAATCAGCCCCAGCATTTT. The chain uses TRBV5-4 and TRBJ1-5; D gene unclear. The CDR3 length is 13 residues. V was clipped by 3 bases and J by 3 bases, with 7 bases between them. CDR1 SGHNT and CDR2 YYREEE come from the germline V gene (reference sequence). Full variable domain (missing parts from reference TRBV5-4 and TRBJ1-5): ETGVTQSPTHLIKTRGQQVTLRCSSQSGHNTVSWYQQALGQGPQFIFQYYREEENGRGNFPPRFSGLQFPNYSSELNVNALELDDSALYLCASSSGNNQPQHFGDGTRLSIL.

The V call is TRBV2, the J call TRBJ1-6; 9 nucleotides agree with TRBD1. Germline CDR1 reads SNHLY; CDR2 reads FYNNEI. This CDR3 contains 16 residues. After removal of 3 bases from V and 2 bases from J, the junction contained 2 bases not matched to a gene. The CDR3 region has the DNA TGTGCCAGCAGTGAGAGGACAGGGGCCTATAATTCACCCCTCCACTTT. Protein sequence: CASSERTGAYNSPLHF.

The V gene is TRBV30, the J gene TRBJ1-2; no firm D call. V was cut by 1 base and J by 8 bases, with 8 bases left in between. The CDR3 is 11 residues long. Germline CDR1 and CDR2: GTSNPN and SVGIG (reference sequence). The CDR3 region has the DNA TGTGCCTGGAGTGGTAGTAACGGCTACACCTTC. Protein: CAWSGSNGYTF.

This clone was observed a single time. The chain combines TRBV4-1 with TRBJ1-2; maybe TRBD1 (6 bases). V lost 3 bases and J lost 8, with 19 bases in between. This CDR3 has 15 amino acids. Germline CDR1 reads MGHRA; CDR2 reads YSYEKL. This CDR3 is CASSQVQGLAGGYTF. CDR3 DNA: TGCGCCAGCAGCCAGGTACAGGGCCTCGCTGGGGGCTACACCTTC.

The chain recombines TRBV28 with TRBJ1-5; maybe TRBD1 (6 bases). Germline CDR1 is MDHEN and CDR2 is SYDVKM. With 8 bases removed from V and 4 bases from J, the gap between germline ends came to 21 bases. This CDR3 spans 16 amino acids. The CDR3 here is CASRSTGGAGNQPQHF. DNA of the CDR3: TGTGCCAGCCGCTCCACCGGGGGGGCTGGGAATCAGCCCCAGCATTTT.

The chain couples TRBV5-6 to TRBJ2-5, with D hard to call. V was shortened by 4 bases and J by 5 bases, with 15 bases between the two germline ends. The CDR3 runs to 14 residues. Germline V gene data show CDR1 as SGHDT and CDR2 as YYEEEE. CDR3 amino acids: CASSTRLVRETQYF. In DNA form, the CDR3 reads TGTGCCAGCAGCACCAGACTCGTCCGGGAGACCCAGTACTTC.

V is TRBV5-1 and J is TRBJ1-6; D gene uncertain. Trimming cost V 5 bases and J 9 bases, with 18 bases left between them. Germline V lookup: CDR1 SGHRS, CDR2 YFSETQ. The CDR3 is 15 residues long. As DNA, the CDR3 is TGCGCCAGCAGAAGAGAGACGGTCTCAGGTTCACCCCTCCACTTT. Amino acid sequence: CASRRETVSGSPLHF.

This rearrangement joins TRBV28 to TRBJ2-2, with 10 positions matching TRBD2. J lost 6 bases, V lost 4 bases, and 8 bases had no gene match. Germline CDR1 and CDR2: MDHEN and SYDVKM. The CDR3 has 16 amino acids. The CDR3 nucleotides read TGTGCCAGCAGTTCATCCTCTAGCGGGAGATCCGGGGAGCTGTTTTTT. Amino acids: CASSSSSSGRSGELFF.

CDR3 nucleotides: TGTGCCAGCAGCTTATCCAGTAGGGAGAACACCTTC. Residues: CASSLSSRENTF. The V gene is TRBV7-9, the J gene TRBJ1-2, with D uncertain. V was pared by 2 bases and J by 12 bases, with 13 bases between. Germline V CDR1 and CDR2: SEHNR, FQNEAQ (reference sequence). This CDR3 is built from 12 residues. The full variable domain, in which reference TRBV7-9 and TRBJ1-2 provide the parts outside the CDR3, is DTGVSQNPRHKITKRGQNVTFRCDPISEHNRLYWYRQTLGQGPEFLTYFQNEAQLEKSRLLSDRFSAERPKGSFSTLEIQRTEQGDSAMYLCASSLSSRENTFGSGTRLTVV.